One TCR beta chain is described in this entry. This clone occurred a few times. Its antigen is unknown. No quality values exist for individual bases; no much larger clone is one base distant. The sample belongs to a study of vaccination effects on CD4 cells after COVID-19 (dated by TCRdb to 2022 to 2024). Turning to the overall study: In the ViraFEST assay, PBMC were stimulated with viral peptide pools, and antigen-specific CD4+ T cell clonotypes were then identified by expansion using TCR sequencing. SARS-CoV-2 spike-specific CD4+ TCR repertoires were compared before and after mRNA vaccination in COVID-19 convalescent patients and in infection-naive vaccine recipients. Two doses of either the BNT162b2 or the mRNA-1273 mRNA SARS-CoV-2 vaccine were administered to participants. Altogether, around ten COVID-19 convalescent patients and 4 SARS-CoV-2-naive healthy vaccine recipients made up the full study. About 2.1 million PBMC per well were cultured with 10 ug/ml peptides in IMDM containing 5% human AB serum, about 10 IU/ml IL-2 and gentamicin. In the study, cultures from other donors were sequenced using the Oncomine TCR Beta short-read assay on an Illumina iSeq 100.

To prepare the library, the immunoSEQ multiplex PCR assay was applied. DNA from the cultured, isolated CD4+ T cells was subjected to TCR beta CDR3 sequencing. As for the original processing: The analysis removed non-productive TCR sequences, trimmed reads to the CDR3 region, and retained only CDR3s that were 7 or more amino acids long. The MANAFEST web app was used to identify antigen-specific clonotypes by comparing expansion in peptide wells with expansion in reference cultures. Positive clones required FDR<0.05 expansion versus reference and all other wells, odds ratio above 5, and frequency above 0.1% in two replicate wells. Cross-reactive clonotypes were defined as significantly expanded in SARS-CoV-2 spike wells and in at least one common cold coronavirus spike condition. Using the stringdist R package, CDR3 similarity was measured by Levenshtein distance, and unrooted trees were constructed with ape in R 3.6.1. The source is immuneACCESS, and TCRdb retained only in-frame sequences with V and J called. Part of the clones is not carried over; for the studies checked, unresolved V genes explain less than half of this, and the remainder is unexplained. V, J and clone size are those of that table, while D and trimming were read from the DNA. For this sample there are over 45,000 clones; roughly 80% appear just once. The ten largest clones add up to around 2.9% of the sample.

After about 10 days of culture, CD4+ T cells were isolated with the EasySep CD4+ T cell isolation kit. None of the healthy vaccine recipients had a prior SARS-CoV-2 infection, which was confirmed by nucleocapsid antibody tests that came back negative both before and after vaccination. On days 3 and 7, half of the culture medium was replaced with fresh IL-2-containing medium. Unless otherwise noted, each peptide stimulation condition was cultured in triplicate wells. PBMC were separated from whole blood using Ficoll-Paque Plus gradient centrifugation and were then either cryopreserved at -140C or used fresh. The QIAamp micro DNA kit was used to extract genomic DNA from the cultured CD4+ T cells. General findings and caveats noted by the study authors: The study was limited by a small number of convalescent patients, and early post-infection timepoints were lacking. At late post-vaccination timepoints, both infection-induced and vaccine-induced clones showed marked clonal contraction, consistent with waning T cell responses. In healthy vaccine recipients, vaccine-induced clones were almost all SARS-CoV-2 mono-reactive, with only 1 of 255 being cross-reactive with common cold coronaviruses.

From its cysteine to its phenylalanine, the CDR3 spans 16 amino acids. CDR3 DNA only is kept here, 48 bases in frame from base 1. The germline V gene (reference sequence) specifies SEHNR as CDR1 and FQNEAQ as CDR2. Deletion took 0 bases off V and 5 bases off J, with a span of 13 bases between the germline ends. Sequences were derived from CD4+ T cells from PBMCs cultured without peptide, sampled before COVID-19 vaccination. The receptor was isolated from a human donor who received a COVID-19 vaccine. The chain was built from TRBV7-9 and TRBJ2-2; the D gene is possibly TRBD1 or TRBD2, with 5 bases matching each. The DNA sequence follows: TGTGCCAGCAGCTTAGCTGGGGGATTTTGGACCGGGGAGCTGTTTTTT. It codes for CASSLAGGFWTGELFF.